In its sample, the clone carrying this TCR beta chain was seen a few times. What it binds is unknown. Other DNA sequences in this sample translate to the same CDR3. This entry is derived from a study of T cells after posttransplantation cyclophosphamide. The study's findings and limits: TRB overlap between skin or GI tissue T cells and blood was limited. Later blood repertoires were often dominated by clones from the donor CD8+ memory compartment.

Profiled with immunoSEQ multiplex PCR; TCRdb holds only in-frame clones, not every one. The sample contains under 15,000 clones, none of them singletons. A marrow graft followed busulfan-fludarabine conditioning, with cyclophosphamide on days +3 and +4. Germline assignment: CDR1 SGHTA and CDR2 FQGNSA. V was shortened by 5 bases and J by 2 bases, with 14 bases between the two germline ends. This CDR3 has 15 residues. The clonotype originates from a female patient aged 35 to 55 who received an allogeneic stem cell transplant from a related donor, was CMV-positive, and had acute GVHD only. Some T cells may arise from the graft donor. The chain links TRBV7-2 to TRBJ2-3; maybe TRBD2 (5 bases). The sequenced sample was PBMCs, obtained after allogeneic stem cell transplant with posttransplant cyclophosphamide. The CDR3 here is CASSGRGTYTDTQYF. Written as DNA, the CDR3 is TGTGCCAGCAGCGGGAGAGGCACGTACACAGATACGCAGTATTTT.